The 3 T cell receptor beta chains reported below all come from one sample, sequenced in a study of blood T cell repertoires in COVID-19. Profiled with immunoSEQ multiplex PCR; TCRdb holds only in-frame clones, not every one. The sample has about 40,000 clones, 70% to 85% seen once. Sequencing was carried out using peripheral blood. The receptors originated from a woman between 55 and 75 years old with acute or convalescent COVID-19.

This chain joins TRBV12-3 or TRBV12-4 and TRBJ2-7, with D possibly TRBD2 on 5 matching bases. V shed 3 bases and J shed 0 bases, with 6 bases lying between them. This CDR3 has 13 amino acids. As DNA, the CDR3 is TGTGCCAGCAGTTTCCGGGGCTCCTACGAGCAGTACTTC. Encoded protein: CASSFRGSYEQYF.

This clone was seen more than once but under ten times. The genes are TRBV6-5 and TRBJ1-5; D unclear. In germline, CDR1 is MNHEY, CDR2 SVGAGI. CDR3 length: 13 residues. Trimming pared 3 bases from V and 3 bases from J, leaving 6 bases between. CDR3 in DNA: TGTGCCAGCAGTTATGTTCTCAATCAGCCCCAGCATTTT. It encodes CASSYVLNQPQHF.

The gene calls are TRBV6-1 and TRBJ1-5; 10 bases align to TRBD1. With V trimmed by 4 bases and J by 3 bases, 6 bases remained unmatched. The CDR3 is 16 residues long. Germline V CDR1 and CDR2: MNHNS, SASEGT. CDR3 residues: CASSVSGTGVNQPQHF. The CDR3, as DNA: TGTGCCAGCAGTGTATCCGGGACAGGGGTCAATCAGCCCCAGCATTTT.